This TCR beta chain was sequenced in a study of T cell repertoires in cytomegalovirus infection. The length of the CDR3 is 15 residues. Germline assignment: CDR1 MGHRA and CDR2 YSYEKL. TCRdb reanalysed the reads using MiXCR and keeps one entry per CDR3 protein. This sample yields about 830,000 distinct CDR3 sequences, of which 32% are seen a single time; roughly 12% belongs to the top ten. Study-level findings and limits: It was HLA-C-restricted CMV-specific TCR beta clonotypes that dominated the response ex vivo. Summed public TCR beta family frequency identified CMV carriers bearing the relevant HLA.

This clonotype was observed a few times. The antigen is not known. At one end, the junction sequence differs from germline, possibly due to a read error. This receptor was identified in a human donor in good health (CMV status not recorded). Some clones in this sample may be carry-over from other donors' samples. The specimen comprised cultured CD8+ T cells from PBMCs, sampled from culture after CMV antigen stimulation. V and J are TRBV4-1 and TRBJ1-5; TRBD1 agrees at 7 bases. The CDR3 sequence is CASSLGGTGNQPQHF. The DNA for the CDR3 is TGTGCCAGCAGCTTAGGGGGGACAGGCAATCAGCCCCAGCATTTT.